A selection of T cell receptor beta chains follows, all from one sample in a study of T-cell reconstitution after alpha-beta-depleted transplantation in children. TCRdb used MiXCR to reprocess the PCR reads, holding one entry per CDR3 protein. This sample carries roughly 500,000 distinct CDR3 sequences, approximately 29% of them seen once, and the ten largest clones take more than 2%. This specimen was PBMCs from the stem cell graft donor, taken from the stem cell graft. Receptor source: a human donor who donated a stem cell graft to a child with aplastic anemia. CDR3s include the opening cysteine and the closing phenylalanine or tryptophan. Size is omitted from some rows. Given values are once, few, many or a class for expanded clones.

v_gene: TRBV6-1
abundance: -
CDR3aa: CASRDSFLAYEQYF

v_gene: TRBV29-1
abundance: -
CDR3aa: CSVLGRSGELFF

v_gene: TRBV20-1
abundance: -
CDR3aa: CSAPKNRWTGTGGNNQPQHF

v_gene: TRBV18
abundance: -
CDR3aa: CASSPPEQAQYF

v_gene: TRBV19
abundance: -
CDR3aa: CASSPGVASGNTIYF

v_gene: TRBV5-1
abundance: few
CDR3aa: CASSESVGTDTQYF

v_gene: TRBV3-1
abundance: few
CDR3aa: CASSQGGLGELFF

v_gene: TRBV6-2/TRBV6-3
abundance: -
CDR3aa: CASTLGQGGTEAFF

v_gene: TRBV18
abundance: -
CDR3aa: CASSPRSGKAFF

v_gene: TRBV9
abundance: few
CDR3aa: CASSVGEREGGEQFF

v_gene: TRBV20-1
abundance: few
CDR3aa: CTDGNTEAFF

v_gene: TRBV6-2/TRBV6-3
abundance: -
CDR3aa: CASSSYSAARGEKLFF